The 24 T cell receptor beta chains listed next were all sequenced from one sample in a study of T-cell memory formation after mild COVID-19. One entry per CDR3 protein results from TCRdb running MiXCR on the 5' RACE reads. Of about 290,000 distinct CDR3 sequences listed, about a sixth are singletons. The sample comprised PBMCs or a T cell subset sorted from them (not recorded which). The source of these receptors is a man in his late teens or twenties who had mild COVID-19 (a few samples of this study predate the infection). Cell type and time point are not known.

This clonotype was seen only a few times. This chain uses TRBV6-5 with TRBJ2-3; no definite D call. Germline V lookup: CDR1 MNHEY, CDR2 SVGAGI. This CDR3 is built from 15 residues. V shed 6 bases and J shed 4 bases, with 17 bases lying between them. The CDR3 DNA reads TGTGCCAGCAGCCTCCGGGCCTACTCCCCAGATACGCAGTATTTT. Protein product: CASSLRAYSPDTQYF.

The genes are TRBV20-1 and TRBJ1-5; 12 nucleotides match TRBD1. This CDR3 comprises 15 residues. The V gene's germline CDR1 is DFQATT and CDR2 SNEGSKA (reference sequence). The J segment lost 6 bases and the V segment lost 2 bases, leaving 5 bases of the junction unmatched. For the CDR3, the DNA is TGCAGTGCTAGAACCGGGACAGGGGGCCTTCAGCCCCAGCATTTT. Its translation is CSARTGTGGLQPQHF.

This CDR3 reads CASSPREGRNNEQFF. Written as DNA, the CDR3 is TGTGCCAGCAGCCCTAGAGAGGGAAGAAACAATGAGCAGTTCTTC. The chain uses TRBV7-6 and TRBJ2-1; TRBD2 might be the D (5 bases). From germline, CDR1 is SGHVS and CDR2 FNYEAQ. This CDR3 is built from 15 residues. The V and J ends lost 5 bases and 5 bases respectively, with 16 bases between them.

This clonotype was detected many times. This sequence joins TRBV7-3 and TRBJ1-4; D gene unclear. With 9 bases removed from V and 4 bases from J, the gap between germline ends came to 6 bases. The germline V gene has CDR1 SGHTA and CDR2 FQGTGA. The CDR3 contains 11 residues. The DNA for the CDR3 is TGTGCCAGGACGCATAATGAAAAACTGTTTTTT. Its translation is CARTHNEKLFF.

This clonotype was seen only a few times. This chain connects TRBV7-2 to TRBJ1-2; D not certain. The germline gives CDR1 SGHTA, CDR2 FQGNSA. The CDR3 is 14 residues long. The germline V and J ends were trimmed by 2 bases and 7 bases, with 14 bases remaining between them. The CDR3 here is CASSLSWRAPGYTF. The DNA for the CDR3 is TGTGCCAGCAGCTTAAGTTGGCGCGCCCCTGGCTACACCTTC.

This clonotype was observed at least ten times. This sequence joins TRBV7-9 and TRBJ2-3, with 7 nucleotides matching TRBD2. Trimming removed 0 bases from V and 0 bases from J; junction bases left unmatched: 6. CDR3 length: 17 amino acids. The germline gives CDR1 SEHNR, CDR2 FQNEAQ (reference sequence). CDR3 nucleotide sequence: TGTGCCAGCAGCTTAGCGTGGGCTAGCGGCAGCACAGATACGCAGTATTTT. Its protein product is CASSLAWASGSTDTQYF. Combining the CDR3 with reference TRBV7-9 and TRBJ2-3 gives the whole variable domain DTGVSQNPRHKITKRGQNVTFRCDPISEHNRLYWYRQTLGQGPEFLTYFQNEAQLEKSRLLSDRFSAERPKGSFSTLEIQRTEQGDSAMYLCASSLAWASGSTDTQYFGPGTRLTVL.

V and J are TRBV9 and TRBJ2-3, with TRBD2 matching 13 bases. The V gene end was trimmed by 3 bases and the J gene end by 6 bases; junction bases not matched to a gene: 16. The CDR3 runs 19 residues. CDR1 SGDLS and CDR2 YYNGEE come from the germline V gene. The CDR3 DNA sequence: TGTGCCAGCAGCGCAGGGACTAGCGGGGAACATCCGGAGGGTGATACGCAGTATTTT. Translation gives CASSAGTSGEHPEGDTQYF.

This clonotype was detected ten times or more. The CDR3 nucleotides are TGCGCCAGCAGCCAAGGGGCAGGGTATCCCCAAGAGACCCAGTACTTC. Encoded protein: CASSQGAGYPQETQYF. The chain has TRBV4-3 and TRBJ2-5, with D possibly TRBD1 on 5 matching bases. V lost 1 base to trimming and J lost 1 base, with 13 bases between them. The germline gives CDR1 LGHNA, CDR2 YSLEER. This CDR3 region has 16 residues.

This clonotype was observed a handful of times. The chain uses TRBV6-2 or TRBV6-3 and TRBJ2-7, with 11 bases matching TRBD1. This CDR3 has 15 amino acids. CDR1 is MNHEY and CDR2 is SVGEGT in the germline V gene. Trimming at V came to 8 bases and at J to 6 bases, leaving 12 bases not matched to a gene. Here the CDR3 DNA reads TGTGCCAGCTTCTCCTCCAGGACAGGGGGCTCCGAGCAGTACTTC. It is translated as CASFSSRTGGSEQYF.

This chain connects TRBV6-1 to TRBJ1-6; TRBD1 aligns across 9 bases. Germline V gives CDR1 MNHNS, CDR2 SASEGT. The V segment lost 6 bases and the J segment 9 bases; nucleotides outside the gene matches: 3. The length of the CDR3 is 13 residues. CDR3 in DNA: TGTGCCAGCAGCACAGGGGGCGGTTCACCCCTCCACTTT. It is translated as CASSTGGGSPLHF.

The chain employs TRBV20-1 and TRBJ2-1, with 9 bases that match TRBD2. V trimming: 6 bases; J trimming: 4 bases; junction bases outside the gene matches: 25. The CDR3 is made up of 20 amino acids. Germline CDR1 is DFQATT and CDR2 is SNEGSKA (reference sequence). In nucleotides, the CDR3 is TGCAGTGCCCTAAGTCCAGGGAGGCTAGCGGGGTCGTCGGGTTACAATGAGCAGTTCTTC. Its translation is CSALSPGRLAGSSGYNEQFF.

This chain uses TRBV9 with TRBJ1-1; D is undetermined. The V gene's germline CDR1 is SGDLS and CDR2 YYNGEE. This CDR3 has 16 residues. V was pared by 4 bases and J by 1 base, with 17 bases between. The CDR3 loop reads CASSPTIPSANTEAFF. CDR3 sequence (DNA): TGTGCCAGCAGCCCTACCATACCGTCTGCGAACACTGAAGCTTTCTTT. The full variable domain, completed using reference TRBV9 and TRBJ1-1, is DSGVTQTPKHLITATGQRVTLRCSPRSGDLSVYWYQQSLDQGLQFLIQYYNGEERAKGNILERFSAQQFPDLHSELNLSSLELGDSALYFCASSPTIPSANTEAFFGQGTRLTVV.

This clonotype was recorded a few times. The chain has TRBV7-2 and TRBJ2-7, with 7 bases lining up with TRBD1. Germline assignment: CDR1 SGHTA and CDR2 FQGNSA. There are 15 residues in the CDR3. Losses at the gene ends were 6 bases for V and 3 bases for J; bases not matched to a gene: 11. CDR3 loop: CASSLTGNGIYEQYF. CDR3 sequence (DNA): TGTGCCAGCAGTTTGACAGGGAACGGCATCTACGAGCAGTACTTC.

This clonotype appeared a few times. The rearrangement uses TRBV12-3 or TRBV12-4 and TRBJ2-1, with D perhaps matching TRBD1 or TRBD2 (5 bases each). The CDR3 runs 15 residues. V was trimmed by 8 bases and J by 2 bases, leaving 16 bases between them. The CDR3 coding sequence is TGTGCCAGCTACGGGGCCGCGGACGCCTACAATGAGCAGTTCTTC. As protein: CASYGAADAYNEQFF.

V is TRBV27 and J is TRBJ1-5; no firm D call. Germline-derived CDR1 and CDR2 are MNHEY and SMNVEV (reference sequence). The V gene lost 3 bases and the J gene lost 10 bases, with 13 bases spanning the gap. This CDR3 contains 13 residues. Here the CDR3 DNA reads TGTGCCAGCAGTTTCGGGTCGGGAGGACCCCAGCATTTT. Protein product: CASSFGSGGPQHF.

CDR3 DNA: TGTGCCAGCAGTTTTTTGCAGGGGGCTATTTCGGGCGGCTACACCTTC. This codes for CASSFLQGAISGGYTF. This sequence joins TRBV27 and TRBJ1-2, with 8 bases that match TRBD1. The V gene end was trimmed by 3 bases and the J gene end by 8 bases; junction bases not matched to a gene: 14. The germline V gene encodes CDR1 MNHEY and CDR2 SMNVEV (reference sequence). This CDR3 contains 16 residues.

V and J are TRBV4-3 and TRBJ2-1; 9 nucleotides align to TRBD2. V lost 0 bases and J lost 4; bases outside the gene matches: 4. Germline V gene lookup returns CDR1 LGHNA and CDR2 YSLEER. The length of the CDR3 is 16 residues. CDR3 nucleotides: TGCGCCAGCAGCCAAGAGGTACTAGCGGGTTACAATGAGCAGTTCTTC. This sequence encodes CASSQEVLAGYNEQFF.

The chain carries TRBV11-1 and TRBJ2-7; 9 bases line up with TRBD2. Germline CDR1 and CDR2: SGHAT and FQDESV (reference sequence). CDR3 length equals 14 residues. Unmatched junction bases numbered 2, after V lost 1 base and J lost 4 bases. The CDR3 DNA reads TGTGCCAGCAGCTTAGGTCTAGCGGGGTACGAGCAGTACGTC. It is translated as CASSLGLAGYEQYV.

This chain uses TRBV29-1 with TRBJ1-1; D is ambiguous. Trimming stripped 4 bases from V and 0 bases from J, with 18 bases between. The V gene's germline CDR1 is SQVTM and CDR2 ANQGSEA. CDR3 length: 16 amino acids. The CDR3 bases are TGCAGCGTTGCCGGCTTTAACAGCCTTATGAACACTGAAGCTTTCTTT. This codes for CSVAGFNSLMNTEAFF.

For the CDR3, the DNA is TGTGCCAGCAGTGCCCCGGGGGACACTGAAGCTTTCTTT. Protein product: CASSAPGDTEAFF. The chain has TRBV7-9 and TRBJ1-1, with D tentatively TRBD1 (5 bases). V lost 6 bases, J lost 3 bases, and 11 bases lay in between. Per the germline V gene, CDR1 is SEHNR and CDR2 is FQNEAQ (reference sequence). This CDR3 contains 13 residues.

The V call is TRBV7-2, the J call TRBJ2-2, with D maybe TRBD2 (6 bases). Trimming pared 1 base from V and 1 base from J, leaving 10 bases between. The CDR3 totals 16 residues. The germline V gene has CDR1 SGHTA and CDR2 FQGNSA. CDR3 bases: TGTGCCAGCAGCTTAGGGTCAGCGGGGAACACCGGGGAGCTGTTTTTT. Translating it yields CASSLGSAGNTGELFF.

The rearrangement uses TRBV2 and TRBJ2-7; 10 bases fit TRBD2. This CDR3 region has 16 residues. V shed 2 bases, J shed 0 bases, and the junction held 4 bases outside the gene matches. From germline, CDR1 is SNHLY and CDR2 FYNNEI. The CDR3 loop is CASSELAGAYSYEQYF. The CDR3 coding sequence is TGTGCCAGCAGTGAACTAGCGGGGGCCTACTCCTACGAGCAGTACTTC.

This clonotype was recorded at least ten times. The chain combines TRBV4-2 with TRBJ2-2; D is unresolved. This CDR3 is 13 amino acids long. CDR1 is LGHNA, CDR2 YNFKEQ, per germline. V was clipped by 0 bases and J by 6 bases, with 5 bases between them. CDR3 in amino acids: CASSQDRPGELFF. The CDR3, as DNA: TGTGCCAGCAGCCAAGACAGGCCCGGGGAGCTGTTTTTT.

The chain employs TRBV5-1 and TRBJ2-5, with D unclear. This CDR3 comprises 13 residues. Germline V gene data show CDR1 as SGHRS and CDR2 as YFSETQ. V lost 7 bases, J lost 4 bases, and 14 bases lay in between. The CDR3 nucleotides are TGCGCCAGCGCCGACGGATGGGGAGAGACCCAGTACTTC. This encodes CASADGWGETQYF.